What follows are 30 T cell receptor beta chains derived from one specimen sequenced in a study of PD-L1 blockade in urothelial cancer. Sequenced by immunoSEQ multiplex PCR; TCRdb stores in-frame clones only, minus some. The sample has roughly 120,000 clones, roughly 91% seen once. Time point defined: peripheral blood 6 weeks after treatment start. The sequencing here drew on PBMCs, taken around atezolizumab (anti-PD-L1) treatment. The receptors were sampled from a man aged 55-75 years with urothelial cancer.

The chain uses TRBV5-1 and TRBJ1-2, with D possibly matching TRBD1 (5 bases). Germline-derived CDR1 and CDR2 are SGHRS and YFSETQ. The CDR3 has 11 amino acids. V shed 6 bases and J shed 6 bases, with 9 bases lying between them. The CDR3 nucleotides are TGCGCCAGCATCGGGGGGAATGGCTACACCTTC. Protein product: CASIGGNGYTF.

The CDR3 is CASRGPGGAYTQYF. The CDR3 nucleotides are TGTGCCAGCAGAGGGCCAGGGGGCGCATATACGCAGTATTTT. This chain uses TRBV7-9 with TRBJ2-3; 8 positions match TRBD1. This CDR3 is built from 14 residues. Germline V lookup: CDR1 SEHNR, CDR2 FQNEAQ (reference sequence). The V segment lost 6 bases and the J segment 7 bases; nucleotides outside the gene matches: 9.

The rearrangement links TRBV2 to TRBJ2-5; D is perhaps TRBD2 (6 bases). The germline V gene has CDR1 SNHLY and CDR2 FYNNEI. The length of the CDR3 is 14 residues. V dropped 4 bases and J dropped 5 bases, with 14 bases sitting between them. CDR3 region: CASSGPRGGETQYF. The CDR3 nucleotides are TGTGCCAGCAGTGGCCCCCGGGGAGGCGAGACCCAGTACTTC.

The chain links TRBV9 to TRBJ2-3; 8 nucleotides agree with TRBD2. The CDR3 is 19 amino acids. Germline V gives CDR1 SGDLS, CDR2 YYNGEE. The V segment lost 3 bases and the J segment 4 bases; nucleotides outside the gene matches: 19. CDR3 amino acids: CASSAPGTSWSDKSDTQYF. The CDR3 DNA reads TGTGCCAGCAGCGCCCCCGGGACTAGTTGGAGTGATAAGTCAGATACGCAGTATTTT. Complete variable domain (other parts from reference TRBV9 and TRBJ2-3): DSGVTQTPKHLITATGQRVTLRCSPRSGDLSVYWYQQSLDQGLQFLIQYYNGEERAKGNILERFSAQQFPDLHSELNLSSLELGDSALYFCASSAPGTSWSDKSDTQYFGPGTRLTVL.

The chain has TRBV18 and TRBJ1-4; D gene unclear. Germline lookup yields CDR1 KGHSH and CDR2 LQKENI. Deletions cut 2 bases from V and 8 bases from J, with 15 bases between. There are 15 residues in the CDR3. The CDR3 coding sequence is TGTGCCAGCTCACCAGGGCCAGCCCCAGGAGAAAAACTGTTTTTT. Translating gives CASSPGPAPGEKLFF.

V usage is TRBV5-4 and J usage is TRBJ2-7; 9 bases map to TRBD2. V lost 4 bases and J lost 2; bases outside the gene matches: 19. Germline loops: CDR1 SGHNT, CDR2 YYREEE (reference sequence). The CDR3 is 19 amino acids. The CDR3 loop reads CASSPSLSAAGGPAYEQYF. In nucleotides, the CDR3 is TGTGCCAGCAGCCCATCATTATCAGCAGCGGGAGGCCCGGCCTACGAGCAGTACTTC.

The J gene is TRBJ2-1, the V gene TRBV9; tentatively, D is TRBD2 (7 bases). Trimming took 3 bases from V and 4 from J, leaving 14 bases between them. CDR1 is SGDLS and CDR2 is YYNGEE in the germline V gene. The CDR3 loop spans 15 amino acids. The CDR3 nucleotides read TGTGCCAGCAGCGCGGGGGGCCGCGGTTACAATGAGCAGTTCTTC. As protein: CASSAGGRGYNEQFF. The complete variable domain, with remaining parts taken from reference TRBV9 and TRBJ2-1, reads DSGVTQTPKHLITATGQRVTLRCSPRSGDLSVYWYQQSLDQGLQFLIQYYNGEERAKGNILERFSAQQFPDLHSELNLSSLELGDSALYFCASSAGGRGYNEQFFGPGTRLTVL.

The rearrangement links TRBV4-3 to TRBJ1-2; 9 positions agree with TRBD1. V was clipped by 1 base and J by 5 bases; unmatched bases: 2. This CDR3 contains 14 residues. Germline V gene sequence: CDR1 LGHNA, CDR2 YSLEER. In nucleotides, the CDR3 is TGCGCCAGCAGCCAAGGGACAGGGGTTTATGGCTACACCTTC. Translation: CASSQGTGVYGYTF.

This clone has just one count. The rearrangement uses TRBV6-6 and TRBJ2-2; the match to TRBD2 covers 8 bases. The CDR3 spans 16 residues. The V segment lost 0 bases and the J segment 5 bases; nucleotides outside the gene matches: 5. CDR1 and CDR2 (germline): MNHNY, SVGAGI (reference sequence). The DNA of the CDR3 is TGTGCCAGCAGTTACTCGGCTAGCGGGCCTACCGGGGAGCTGTTTTTT. The encoded protein is CASSYSASGPTGELFF.

The chain couples TRBV7-8 to TRBJ2-7; 8 bases agree with TRBD2. J was trimmed by 3 bases and V by 2 bases; bases with no gene match: 9. The V gene's germline CDR1 is SGHVS and CDR2 FQNEAQ. The CDR3 loop spans 16 amino acids. CDR3: CASSLIVAGLSYEQYF. The CDR3, as DNA: TGTGCCAGCAGCTTAATAGTAGCGGGACTAAGCTACGAGCAGTACTTC. The whole variable domain, filled in from reference TRBV7-8 and TRBJ2-7, reads GAGVSQSPRYKVAKRGQDVALRCDPISGHVSLFWYQQALGQGPEFLTYFQNEAQLDKSGLPSDRFFAERPEGSVSTLKIQRTQQEDSAVYLCASSLIVAGLSYEQYFGPGTRLTVT.

The chain employs TRBV19 and TRBJ1-2, with D tentatively TRBD1 (5 bases). CDR1 is LNHDA and CDR2 is SQIVND in the germline V gene (reference sequence). The ends were cut back, 3 bases at V and 2 bases at J, with 10 bases in the middle. The CDR3 contains 14 residues. CDR3 nucleotides: TGTGCCAGTAGTATGTTCGACAGCAACTATGGCTACACCTTC. Its protein is CASSMFDSNYGYTF.

The V and J genes are TRBV29-1 and TRBJ2-7; 9 bases agree with TRBD1. CDR1 is SQVTM and CDR2 is ANQGSEA in the germline V gene. The CDR3 extends over 14 amino acids. The junction had 7 bases not matched to a gene; V was cut back by 5 bases and J by 2 bases. The CDR3 loop reads CSVWDRVVAYEQYF. Written as DNA, the CDR3 is TGCAGCGTTTGGGACAGGGTGGTGGCCTACGAGCAGTACTTC.

This clone was counted a single time. The CDR3 loop reads CASSIPSGGSYEQYF. CDR3 DNA: TGTGCCAGTAGTATCCCTAGCGGGGGATCCTACGAGCAGTACTTC. The V gene is TRBV19, the J gene TRBJ2-7; the match to TRBD2 covers 10 bases. With 3 bases clipped from V and 1 base from J, the junction kept 3 bases outside the gene matches. Germline V gene data show CDR1 as LNHDA and CDR2 as SQIVND (reference sequence). The CDR3 runs to 15 residues.

In its sample, this clone was seen a few times. The genes are TRBV18 and TRBJ1-1; TRBD1 agrees at 11 bases. J was trimmed by 7 bases and V by 6 bases; bases with no gene match: 4. The CDR3 contains 13 residues. Germline V gene data show CDR1 as KGHSH and CDR2 as LQKENI. CDR3 nucleotides: TGTGCCAGCTCCAGGACAGGGGGCGGTGAAGCTTTCTTT. Its translation is CASSRTGGGEAFF.

Here the CDR3 DNA reads TGTGCCAGCTCACCTAATCTGCAGTACACTGAAGCTTTCTTT. Translating gives CASSPNLQYTEAFF. The chain joins TRBV18 to TRBJ1-1; no firm D call. This CDR3 has 14 residues. Germline V gene lookup returns CDR1 KGHSH and CDR2 LQKENI. Trimming took off 3 bases at V and 3 bases at J, with 11 bases between the two ends. Based on the CDR3 plus reference TRBV18 and TRBJ1-1, the full variable domain is NAGVMQNPRHLVRRRGQEARLRCSPMKGHSHVYWYRQLPEEGLKFMVYLQKENIIDESGMPKERFSAEFPKEGPSILRIQQVVRGDSAAYFCASSPNLQYTEAFFGQGTRLTVV.

The genes are TRBV7-9 and TRBJ1-2, with D tentatively TRBD1 (5 bases). The CDR3 extends over 15 amino acids. CDR1 is SEHNR, CDR2 FQNEAQ, per germline (reference sequence). Trimming took off 5 bases at V and 0 bases at J, with 13 bases between the two ends. CDR3 amino acids: CASSPTAATNYGYTF. The CDR3 DNA is TGTGCCAGCAGCCCGACAGCAGCAACTAACTATGGCTACACCTTC.

The rearrangement links TRBV5-1 to TRBJ1-1, with 7 bases that match TRBD1. The CDR3 has 13 amino acids. The J segment lost 3 bases and the V segment lost 2 bases, leaving 1 base of the junction unmatched. The V gene's germline CDR1 is SGHRS and CDR2 YFSETQ. Here the CDR3 DNA reads TGCGCCAGCAGCTTCACAGGGGACACTGAAGCTTTCTTT. Translating gives CASSFTGDTEAFF.

The rearrangement uses TRBV9 and TRBJ1-1; the D gene is possibly TRBD1 (6 bases). The germline V and J ends were trimmed by 0 bases and 1 base, with 7 bases remaining between them. In germline, CDR1 is SGDLS, CDR2 YYNGEE. The CDR3 contains 14 residues. This CDR3 reads CASSVGQENTEAFF. As DNA, the CDR3 is TGTGCCAGCAGCGTAGGACAGGAGAACACTGAAGCTTTCTTT.

The chain uses TRBV27 and TRBJ2-3; TRBD1 aligns across 7 bases. V shed 8 bases, J shed 6 bases, and the junction held 8 bases outside the gene matches. CDR3 length: 13 residues. Germline CDR1 is MNHEY and CDR2 is SMNVEV (reference sequence). CDR3 residues: CASRDSDRDTQYF. CDR3 nucleotides: TGTGCCAGCCGGGACAGCGATAGGGATACGCAGTATTTT.

The chain employs TRBV2 and TRBJ1-5, with a possible D match to TRBD1 (5 bases). CDR1 SNHLY and CDR2 FYNNEI come from the germline V gene. The CDR3 totals 14 residues. The V end lost 3 bases, the J end lost 3 bases, and 9 bases lay between the germline ends. The CDR3 coding sequence is TGTGCCAGCAGTGACAGACAGTCCAATCAGCCCCAGCATTTT. It codes for CASSDRQSNQPQHF.

In this sample, this clone turned up once. The chain joins TRBV2 to TRBJ1-2; maybe TRBD1 (6 bases). Germline lookup yields CDR1 SNHLY and CDR2 FYNNEI. Trimming removed 0 bases at V and 7 bases at J, with 15 bases between. The CDR3 runs to 15 residues. As DNA, the CDR3 is TGTGCCAGCAGTGAAGCGTTACAGGGTCGGGGTGGCTACACCTTC. Translating gives CASSEALQGRGGYTF.

This clone was counted a single time. The chain has TRBV11-3 and TRBJ2-5; 8 bases agree with TRBD1. With V trimmed by 5 bases and J by 6 bases, 5 bases remained unmatched. Germline V lookup: CDR1 SGHNT, CDR2 YENEEA. CDR3 length: 13 amino acids. The CDR3 here is CASSLQGGKTQYF. The CDR3 nucleotides read TGTGCCAGCAGCCTACAGGGGGGAAAGACCCAGTACTTC.

V gene TRBV19 combines with J gene TRBJ1-2; D not resolved. This CDR3 comprises 15 residues. Per germline, CDR1 LNHDA and CDR2 SQIVND (reference sequence). V gave up 1 base and J gave up 8 bases, with 17 bases separating them. The DNA of the CDR3 is TGTGCCAGTAGTATAGCTCGAGGCCGCGGCACGGGCTACACCTTC. Its protein is CASSIARGRGTGYTF.

This clone was seen just once. V and J are TRBV30 and TRBJ2-7; D gene ambiguous. This CDR3 spans 12 amino acids. Germline V gives CDR1 GTSNPN, CDR2 SVGIG (reference sequence). Deletions cut 2 bases from V and 3 bases from J, with 8 bases between. The CDR3 nucleotides are TGTGCCTGGAGTCACAGCATCTACGAGCAGTACTTC. It translates to CAWSHSIYEQYF. Using reference TRBV30 and TRBJ2-7 for the parts outside the CDR3, the full variable domain is SQTIHQWPATLVQPVGSPLSLECTVEGTSNPNLYWYRQAAGRGLQLLFYSVGIGQISSEVPQNLSASRPQDRQFILSSKKLLLSDSGFYLCAWSHSIYEQYFGPGTRLTVT.

This rearrangement joins TRBV6-5 to TRBJ2-7, with 8 positions matching TRBD1. This CDR3 is built from 15 residues. CDR1 is MNHEY, CDR2 SVGAGI, per germline. J was trimmed by 2 bases and V by 6 bases; bases with no gene match: 9. The CDR3 loop reads CASSPLAGGPYEQYF. The CDR3 DNA reads as TGTGCCAGCAGCCCCCTGGCAGGGGGCCCCTACGAGCAGTACTTC.

This chain uses TRBV6-1 with TRBJ1-1; D is uncertain. This CDR3 region has 13 residues. V shed 5 bases and J shed 4 bases, with 11 bases lying between them. Germline-derived CDR1 and CDR2 are MNHNS and SASEGT. CDR3 nucleotide sequence: TGTGCCAGCAGTCGTAAGGAGGGCACTGAAGCTTTCTTT. It yields the protein CASSRKEGTEAFF.

The chain recombines TRBV2 with TRBJ1-2, with D perhaps TRBD1 (6 bases). The germline V gene has CDR1 SNHLY and CDR2 FYNNEI. Trimming took 7 bases from V and 2 from J, leaving 14 bases between them. CDR3 length equals 14 residues. CDR3 bases: TGTGCCAGCAAGCAACAGGGTGGAAACTATGGCTACACCTTC. Translating gives CASKQQGGNYGYTF.

CDR3 DNA sequence: TGCGCCAGCAGCCAGGCTAGTGGGAACTATGGCTACACCTTC. Translating gives CASSQASGNYGYTF. This rearrangement joins TRBV4-3 to TRBJ1-2; D unresolved. Trimming removed 3 bases at V and 2 bases at J, with 10 bases between. CDR3 size: 14 residues. Germline V CDR1 and CDR2: LGHNA, YSLEER.

The chain has TRBV19 and TRBJ2-7; 10 bases agree with TRBD1. There are 15 residues in the CDR3. Per germline, CDR1 LNHDA and CDR2 SQIVND (reference sequence). The V gene end was trimmed by 3 bases and the J gene end by 6 bases; junction bases not matched to a gene: 8. CDR3 nucleotides: TGTGCCAGTAGTATTGGTTCGACAGGGGGCTCCGAGCAGTACTTC. This codes for CASSIGSTGGSEQYF.

This clone was detected only a few times. The chain uses TRBV28 and TRBJ1-2; a possible D gene is TRBD1 (5 bases). Germline V CDR1 and CDR2: MDHEN, SYDVKM. The CDR3 has 12 amino acids. The V and J ends lost 6 bases and 6 bases respectively, with 11 bases between them. The DNA for the CDR3 is TGTGCCAGCAGCCTAGGGGTTGATGGCTACACCTTC. This translates into CASSLGVDGYTF.